This TCR beta chain was observed in a study of blood T cell repertoires in COVID-19. This table comes from immunoSEQ multiplex PCR, and its TCRdb copy is limited to in-frame clones, with some not included. The sample contains about 170,000 clones, roughly 88% of which appear only once. The CDR3 extends over 22 amino acids. Germline V lookup: CDR1 SGHRS, CDR2 YFSETQ. Trimming cost V 2 bases and J 2 bases; bases outside gene matches: 26. Sequenced input: peripheral blood. The source of this sequence is a young man with COVID-19, enrolled during active disease. The V gene is TRBV5-1, the J gene TRBJ2-7; 9 bases align to TRBD1. The CDR3 loop reads CASSFPGHGGSGQGKGAYEQYF. In DNA form, the CDR3 reads TGCGCCAGCAGCTTCCCGGGCCACGGAGGAAGCGGACAGGGGAAAGGAGCCTACGAGCAGTACTTC.